This T cell receptor (beta chain) was recovered during a study of blood T cell repertoires in COVID-19. Trimming cost V 6 bases and J 6 bases, with 20 bases left between them. Germline assignment: CDR1 MNHEY and CDR2 SVGAGI. This CDR3 spans 15 amino acids. Generated by immunoSEQ multiplex PCR, the TCRdb table keeps only in-frame clones and is missing some. Here the sample spans 150,000 to 200,000 clones, around nine tenths being singletons. In its sample, this clone was seen once. The receptor's source is a woman aged 45-65 years who had recovered from COVID-19. The chain combines TRBV6-5 with TRBJ1-2; D ambiguous. Specimen: PBMCs or T cells enriched from blood (not recorded which). CDR3 nucleotides: TGTGCCAGCAGACCTCCTTTCTGGGCAAGAGATGGCTACACCTTC. Translating gives CASRPPFWARDGYTF.